One sample yielded the 21 T cell receptor beta chains listed below, sequenced in a study of T-cell reconstitution after alpha-beta-depleted transplantation in children. As it was prepared, the TCRbeta library received unique molecular identifiers. Each CDR3 protein is one row after TCRdb ran MiXCR on the PCR reads. This table has about 610,000 distinct CDR3 sequences, about 11% appearing once. Sequences were derived from PBMCs from the stem cell graft donor, sampled from the stem cell graft. The receptors were gathered from a human donor who donated a stem cell graft to a child with acute myeloid leukemia.

V usage is TRBV25-1 and J usage is TRBJ2-3; TRBD2 aligns across 9 bases. This CDR3 has 17 residues. From germline, CDR1 is MGHDK and CDR2 SYGVNS. The V gene end was trimmed by 4 bases and the J gene end by 6 bases; junction bases not matched to a gene: 14. The CDR3 loop is CASSVRLAGSEIDTQYF. CDR3 sequence (DNA): TGTGCCAGCAGTGTCCGGCTAGCGGGATCTGAGATCGATACGCAGTATTTT.

The chain is built from TRBV20-1 and TRBJ1-1; D gene ambiguous. With 4 bases removed from V and 0 bases from J, the gap between germline ends came to 9 bases. Germline-derived CDR1 and CDR2 are DFQATT and SNEGSKA (reference sequence). The CDR3 is 13 amino acids. The DNA for the CDR3 is TGCAGTGCTACGCTGAACATGAACACTGAAGCTTTCTTT. Translated: CSATLNMNTEAFF.

This clonotype was counted many times. V is TRBV15 and J is TRBJ2-3; no definite D call. Germline CDR1 is LNHNV and CDR2 is YYDKDF (reference sequence). V lost 5 bases and J 3 bases, leaving 6 bases between the germline ends. The CDR3 contains 12 residues. Here the CDR3 reads CATSYMTDTQYF. The CDR3 DNA reads TGTGCCACCAGCTATATGACAGATACGCAGTATTTT. Filled out from reference TRBV15 and TRBJ2-3, the complete variable domain reads DAMVIQNPRYQVTQFGKPVTLSCSQTLNHNVMYWYQQKSSQAPKLLFHYYDKDFNNEADTPDNFQSRRPNTSFCFLDIRSPGLGDTAMYLCATSYMTDTQYFGPGTRLTVL.

The chain recombines TRBV24-1 with TRBJ2-1, with a possible D match to TRBD2 (6 bases). The CDR3 has 13 amino acids. Germline V gene lookup returns CDR1 KGHDR and CDR2 SFDVKD. V was clipped by 4 bases and J by 9 bases, with 12 bases between them. The CDR3 DNA is TGTGCCACCAGTGACTCGGGACTTTCTGAGCAGTTCTTC. Translating gives CATSDSGLSEQFF.

V usage is TRBV20-1 and J usage is TRBJ1-1; the D is unclear. Trimming left V 7 bases short and J 0 bases short, with 12 bases between. In germline, CDR1 is DFQATT, CDR2 SNEGSKA (reference sequence). The CDR3 totals 13 residues. The CDR3 spells CSVPGQLNTEAFF. The DNA of the CDR3 is TGCAGTGTCCCGGGCCAACTGAACACTGAAGCTTTCTTT.

This clonotype was seen a handful of times. The chain uses TRBV29-1 and TRBJ2-3, with 9 bases lining up with TRBD2. From germline, CDR1 is SQVTM and CDR2 ANQGSEA. The trim removed 0 bases at V and 3 bases at J, leaving 16 bases unmatched. There are 19 residues in the CDR3. CDR3 protein: CSVEDHFGREGPRTDTQYF. The CDR3 DNA sequence: TGCAGCGTTGAAGATCACTTTGGGCGGGAGGGGCCGCGGACAGATACGCAGTATTTT.

The V call is TRBV15, the J call TRBJ1-5; D not resolved. V was shortened by 5 bases and J by 3 bases, with 14 bases between the two germline ends. Per the germline V gene, CDR1 is LNHNV and CDR2 is YYDKDF (reference sequence). The CDR3 covers 15 residues. This chain's CDR3 is CATSLVGNLNQPQHF. CDR3 DNA: TGTGCCACCAGCTTAGTCGGAAATCTCAATCAGCCCCAGCATTTT.

The chain uses TRBV7-3 and TRBJ2-1; either TRBD1 or TRBD2 may fit D (5 bases each). V was shortened by 1 base and J by 0 bases, with 10 bases between the two germline ends. CDR1 and CDR2 from the germline V gene are SGHTA and FQGTGA. The CDR3 loop spans 16 amino acids. CDR3 sequence: CASSLRGVYSYNEQFF. The CDR3, as DNA: TGTGCCAGCAGCTTAAGAGGGGTATACTCCTACAATGAGCAGTTCTTC.

In its sample, this clonotype was seen many times. The chain combines TRBV20-1 with TRBJ1-4; D perhaps matches TRBD1 (5 bases). Trimming stripped 6 bases from V and 5 bases from J, with 13 bases between. The germline V gene encodes CDR1 DFQATT and CDR2 SNEGSKA (reference sequence). This CDR3 contains 13 residues. The CDR3 region is CSAPTTVNEKLFF. The CDR3 bases are TGCAGTGCCCCAACGACAGTGAATGAAAAACTGTTTTTT.

In its sample, this clonotype was seen many times. This chain links TRBV27 with TRBJ2-5, with TRBD2 as a possible D gene (6 bases). The V end was cut by 3 bases, the J end by 5 bases, with 19 bases between. The CDR3 spans 16 residues. The germline CDR1 and CDR2 sequences are MNHEY and SMNVEV (reference sequence). The CDR3 bases are TGTGCCAGCAGTTTTTCTCGGACTAAGTCCCCCGAGACCCAGTACTTC. It translates to CASSFSRTKSPETQYF.

This clonotype was counted at least ten times. This chain links TRBV6-2 or TRBV6-3 with TRBJ2-3; D is unresolved. Trimming shortened V by 9 bases and J by 1 base, and 8 bases separated the two germline ends. CDR3 length: 12 amino acids. The germline V gene has CDR1 MNHEY and CDR2 SVGEGT. In nucleotides, the CDR3 is TGTGCCAGTCAGTACGGCACAGATACGCAGTATTTT. Its translation: CASQYGTDTQYF.

Written as DNA, the CDR3 is TGTGCCAGCAGTCAATTGAATAACTATGGCTACACCTTC. Translation: CASSQLNNYGYTF. V is TRBV25-1 and J is TRBJ1-2, with no clear D. V lost 5 bases, J lost 1 base, and 8 bases lay in between. CDR3 size: 13 residues. Per germline, CDR1 MGHDK and CDR2 SYGVNS.

The V and J genes are TRBV10-3 and TRBJ2-7; 8 bases map to TRBD1. CDR1 and CDR2 from the germline V gene are ENHRY and SYGVKD. The CDR3 loop spans 17 amino acids. With 0 bases clipped from V and 9 bases from J, the junction kept 16 bases outside the gene matches. CDR3 DNA: TGTGCCATCAGTGAGTCCGAACTCCAGGGGGCGAAACATTGGCAGTACTTC. Residues: CAISESELQGAKHWQYF.

This clonotype appeared many times. The V and J genes are TRBV7-2 and TRBJ2-3; 7 positions agree with TRBD2. The CDR3 runs 16 residues. Germline trimming cut 2 bases from V and 4 bases from J; bases unmatched to any gene: 9. Germline values: CDR1 SGHTA, CDR2 FQGNSA. CDR3 amino acids: CASSLLAAKAADTQYF. DNA of the CDR3: TGTGCCAGCAGCTTACTAGCGGCAAAAGCAGCAGATACGCAGTATTTT.

The chain has TRBV19 and TRBJ1-4; D possibly corresponds to TRBD1 (5 bases). From germline, CDR1 is LNHDA and CDR2 SQIVND (reference sequence). The CDR3 covers 15 residues. Trimming took off 10 bases at V and 0 bases at J, with 15 bases between the two ends. CDR3 bases: TGTGCCACGCTTCCCGGGACGGCAACTAATGAAAAACTGTTTTTT. This gives the protein CATLPGTATNEKLFF.

This chain joins TRBV25-1 and TRBJ2-6; D gene uncertain. Looked up from germline, CDR1 is MGHDK and CDR2 is SYGVNS. The CDR3 has 16 amino acids. Deletions cut 1 base from V and 4 bases from J, with 11 bases between. CDR3 DNA: TGTGCCAGCAGTGAATTGGGCCCTGTCGGGGCCAACGTCCTGACTTTC. This encodes CASSELGPVGANVLTF.

This clonotype was counted only a few times. The chain carries TRBV7-2 and TRBJ2-1; 10 bases line up with TRBD2. CDR3 length equals 16 residues. Trimming took 0 bases from V and 5 from J; bases not matched to a gene: 4. Germline CDR1 is SGHTA and CDR2 is FQGNSA. The CDR3 sequence is CASSLAGAGGHNEQFF. The CDR3 region has the DNA TGTGCCAGCAGCTTAGCGGGAGCGGGAGGGCACAATGAGCAGTTCTTC.

This clonotype was seen ten or more times. This chain uses TRBV5-1 with TRBJ2-1, with D unclear. With 4 bases removed from V and 4 bases from J, the gap between germline ends came to 18 bases. Germline loops: CDR1 SGHRS, CDR2 YFSETQ. The CDR3 is 16 residues long. As DNA, the CDR3 is TGCGCCAGCAGCACTGCGATTTTTGGCCGATACAATGAGCAGTTCTTC. It is translated as CASSTAIFGRYNEQFF.

This clonotype was counted many times. V usage is TRBV7-9 and J usage is TRBJ2-7; maybe TRBD1 (6 bases). Per germline, CDR1 SEHNR and CDR2 FQNEAQ (reference sequence). V was cut by 5 bases and J by 3 bases, with 17 bases left in between. The CDR3 sequence is 15 residues long. The CDR3 is CASSPLNRENYEQYF. The CDR3 DNA reads as TGTGCCAGCAGCCCCCTCAACAGGGAGAACTACGAGCAGTACTTC.

This clonotype was counted ten times or more. The chain employs TRBV5-1 and TRBJ2-7; TRBD2 agrees at 9 bases. Germline V gene lookup returns CDR1 SGHRS and CDR2 YFSETQ. The CDR3 extends over 17 amino acids. The J segment lost 0 bases and the V segment lost 5 bases, leaving 12 bases of the junction unmatched. CDR3 nucleotides: TGCGCCAGCAGAATTACCGTCGGGACTAGCATCTCCTACGAGCAGTACTTC. This sequence encodes CASRITVGTSISYEQYF.

This clonotype has just a few counts. This sequence joins TRBV6-5 and TRBJ2-1, with a possible D match to TRBD2 (5 bases). Trimming took 6 bases from V and 13 from J, leaving 31 bases between them. This CDR3 has 17 residues. Per germline, CDR1 MNHEY and CDR2 SVGAGI. CDR3 loop: CASSPPLLASVPIRQFF. CDR3 in DNA: TGTGCCAGCAGCCCTCCCCTGCTAGCCTCAGTCCCGATCAGACAGTTCTTC.